The clone carrying this TCR beta chain was seen a few times. The antigen remains unidentified. Investigators reverse transcribed all isolated RNA, so they sequenced expressed TCRB transcripts. The protocol was immunoSEQ multiplex PCR, while the TCRdb copy is restricted to in-frame clones and leaves out a portion. The sample carries about 360,000 clones, roughly 12% recorded once. These data come from a study of beta chain features in type 1 diabetes. Germline CDR1 and CDR2: SGHKS and YYEKEE (reference sequence). V was pared by 0 bases and J by 7 bases, with 3 bases of the junction left unmatched. The CDR3 sequence is 14 residues long. Study findings and constraints: Within patients, naive, central memory and Treg TCRB repertoires seemed more similar than within healthy donors. Shortening that was moderate but significant affected the TCRB CDR3s of Type 1 diabetes patients in all four CD4+ subsets.

V is TRBV5-5 and J is TRBJ1-4; 7 positions agree with TRBD1. Sequencing used naive CD4+ T cells from blood. The clonotype was recovered from a man aged 18 to 30 in good health. CDR3 region: CASSLDAGGEKLFF. The CDR3 DNA follows: TGTGCCAGCAGCTTGGATGCAGGGGGTGAAAAACTGTTTTTT.